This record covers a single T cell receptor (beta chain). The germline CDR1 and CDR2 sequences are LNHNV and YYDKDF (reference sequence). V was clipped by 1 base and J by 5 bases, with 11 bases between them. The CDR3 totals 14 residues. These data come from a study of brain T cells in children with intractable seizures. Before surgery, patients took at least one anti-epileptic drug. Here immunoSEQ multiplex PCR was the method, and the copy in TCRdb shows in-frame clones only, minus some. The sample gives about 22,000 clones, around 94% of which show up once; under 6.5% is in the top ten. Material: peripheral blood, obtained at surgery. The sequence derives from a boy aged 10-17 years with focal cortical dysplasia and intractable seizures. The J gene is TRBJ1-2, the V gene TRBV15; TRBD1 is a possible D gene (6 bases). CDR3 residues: CATSRGTDSYGYTF. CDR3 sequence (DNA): TGTGCCACCAGCAGAGGAACGGACAGTTATGGCTACACCTTC.